These T cell receptor beta chains were read from a single sample in a study of T-cell reconstitution after alpha-beta-depleted transplantation in children. TCRdb used MiXCR to reprocess the PCR reads, holding one entry per CDR3 protein. The sample contains about 440,000 distinct CDR3 sequences, about 40% of which appear only once. The sequenced sample was PBMCs, obtained before TCRalphabeta/CD19-depleted stem cell transplant. Every receptor here comes from a girl aged 2-9 years with aplastic anemia, due to receive a stem cell transplant. The CDR3 runs from the conserved cysteine through the conserved F or W. The order of the fields is D gene, clone size, J gene, V gene, CDR3 DNA, CDR3 protein. A D gene is named only where the DNA matches it firmly. Only part of the rows carry a size: once, few, many, or a class if the clone is expanded.

.,.,TRBJ1-1,TRBV6-5,TGTGCCAGCACCTCCAGGAACACTGAAGCTTTCTTT,CASTSRNTEAFF
.,.,TRBJ2-1,TRBV4-1,TGCGCCAGCAGCCGTCTTCCGGGCCCGAGCTCCTACAATGAGCAGTTCTTC,CASSRLPGPSSYNEQFF
.,.,TRBJ2-6,TRBV29-1,TGCAGCGTGTGGACATCGAATTCTGGGGCCAACGTCCTGACTTTC,CSVWTSNSGANVLTF
TRBD2,few,TRBJ2-1,TRBV20-1,TGCAGTGCTAGAGCCCCGGGACTAGCGGACAATGAGCAGTTCTTC,CSARAPGLADNEQFF
.,.,TRBJ1-5,TRBV6-1,TGTGCCAGCAGCAGGGAGGTCAATCAGCCCCAGCATTTT,CASSREVNQPQHF
TRBD1,.,TRBJ2-7,TRBV9,TGTGCCAGCAGCACCGGAGACAGGGACGAGCAGTACTTC,CASSTGDRDEQYF
.,.,TRBJ2-1,TRBV6-5,TGTGCCAGCAGTTACGGGCACTCCTACAATGAGCAGTTCTTC,CASSYGHSYNEQFF
.,once,TRBJ2-3,TRBV5-1,TGCGCCAGCAGCTTGATTTCTGGAGGGGTGACACCAGATACGCAGTATTTT,CASSLISGGVTPDTQYF
.,many,TRBJ2-7,TRBV25-1,TGTGCCAGCAGTGAATCTCAGGGGACGCACTACGAGCAGTACTTC,CASSESQGTHYEQYF
.,many,TRBJ2-1,TRBV5-1,TGCGCCAGCAGCTTGCGAGACAATGAGCAGTTCTTC,CASSLRDNEQFF
TRBD1,few,TRBJ1-5,TRBV11-2,TGTGCCAGCAGCTGGGGACAGGGAGGCAATCAGCCCCAGCATTTT,CASSWGQGGNQPQHF
.,.,TRBJ2-2,TRBV30,TGTGCCTGGAGTAAGGGACTCGAAACCGGGGAGCTGTTTTTT,CAWSKGLETGELFF
.,.,TRBJ2-1,TRBV20-1,TGCAGTGCTAGAGATTGGAACTTGAGTTCCTACAATGAGCAGTTCTTC,CSARDWNLSSYNEQFF
TRBD2,few,TRBJ2-1,TRBV10-3,TGTGCCATCAGTGAGATGGGGGCTAGCGGGAGTAGAGATGAGCAGTTCTTC,CAISEMGASGSRDEQFF
.,.,TRBJ1-4,TRBV10-3,TGTGCCATCAGTGAGCCGGGTGAAAAACTGTTTTTT,CAISEPGEKLFF
.,many,TRBJ2-3,TRBV4-2,TGTGCCAGCAGCCAAGGACACACAGATACGCAGTATTTT,CASSQGHTDTQYF
.,.,TRBJ2-1,TRBV20-1,TGCAGTGCTAGCCACAGGGCCAAAGACACCTACAATGAGCAGTTCTTC,CSASHRAKDTYNEQFF
TRBD2,.,TRBJ2-1,TRBV20-1,TGCAGTGCTAGAGATTCGGCGGGAGGGACCTACAATGAGCAGTTCTTC,CSARDSAGGTYNEQFF
TRBD2,.,TRBJ2-1,TRBV11-1,TGTGCCTCTGGATGGGGCGGGGGAGGTCGGGGTTCTCCCTACAATGAGCAGTTCTTC,CASGWGGGGRGSPYNEQFF
.,.,TRBJ2-5,TRBV7-2,TGTGCCAGCTCAATAGGCAGGGTAGAGACCCAGTACTTC,CASSIGRVETQYF
.,many,TRBJ1-6,TRBV9,TGTGCCAGCAGCCGCGAGGGGGGCTATTCACCCCTCCACTTT,CASSREGGYSPLHF
.,.,TRBJ2-6,TRBV4-1,TGCGCCAGCGGGCTGACACCCGGCAGCTCTGGGGCCAACGTCCTGACTTTC,CASGLTPGSSGANVLTF
.,.,TRBJ2-1,TRBV20-1,TGCAGTGCTAGAGGTGGAGGATATTTTTACAATGAGCAGTTCTTC,CSARGGGYFYNEQFF
TRBD1,once,TRBJ2-3,TRBV3-1,TGTGCCAGCAGCCCCGGACCGGGACAGGGCACAGATACGCAGTATTTT,CASSPGPGQGTDTQYF
.,many,TRBJ2-3,TRBV20-1,TGCAGTGCTAGCTCTAGCGACGGAGGGACAGATACGCAGTATTTT,CSASSSDGGTDTQYF
.,many,TRBJ2-7,TRBV2,TGTGCCAGCAGTTCGTGGGAGGAGCAGTACTTC,CASSSWEEQYF
TRBD2,.,TRBJ2-1,TRBV20-1,TGCAGTGCTAGAAATTTCGGAACCGGGACTAGGGGGGGGAATGAGCAGTTCTTC,CSARNFGTGTRGGNEQFF
.,few,TRBJ2-2,TRBV5-1,TGCGCCAGCAGTCCAGGGTGGGGAAACACCGGGGAGCTGTTTTTT,CASSPGWGNTGELFF
TRBD1,once,TRBJ2-3,TRBV6-5,TGTGCCAGCAGTTACGGGGGGACAGGGGTCACAGATACGCAGTATTTT,CASSYGGTGVTDTQYF
.,few,TRBJ1-5,TRBV20-1,TGCAGTGCTAGAGACCCCAACACGGGGCTCAATCAGCCCCAGCATTTT,CSARDPNTGLNQPQHF
.,.,TRBJ2-2,TRBV20-1,TGCAGTGCTAGAGAATGGCGTGGCGCGAACACCGGGGAGCTGTTTTTT,CSAREWRGANTGELFF
.,many,TRBJ2-7,TRBV10-3,TGTGCCATCAGTGTCGAGGCGCCCCTCGAGCAGTACTTC,CAISVEAPLEQYF
TRBD1,once,TRBJ1-2,TRBV28,TGTGCCAGCAGTTTAGCCCCAGGGGGTGACTATGGCTACACCTTC,CASSLAPGGDYGYTF
.,few,TRBJ2-5,TRBV21-1,TGTGCCAGCAGCAATTTAACTCTGGGACAGGGGAAAGAGACCCAGTACTTC,CASSNLTLGQGKETQYF
.,many,TRBJ2-3,TRBV5-1,TGCGCCAGCAGCTTTGGACACGCTAGCACAGATACGCAGTATTTT,CASSFGHASTDTQYF
.,.,TRBJ2-3,TRBV14,TGTGCCAGCAGCCAAGATATCGGACCGCGGGGCACAGATACGCAGTATTTT,CASSQDIGPRGTDTQYF
TRBD1,.,TRBJ2-7,TRBV5-6,TGTGCCAGCAGCAACCGGGACAGGGTTGCCCACGAGCAGTACTTC,CASSNRDRVAHEQYF
TRBD1,many,TRBJ1-1,TRBV5-1,TGCGCCAGCAGACCCAGGGACAGGGGAAGGGGCACTGAAGCTTTCTTT,CASRPRDRGRGTEAFF
.,.,TRBJ2-5,TRBV7-2,TGTGCCAGCAGCTTAGGGGAGGCCGAGACCCAGTACTTC,CASSLGEAETQYF
TRBD2,.,TRBJ2-1,TRBV5-5,TGTGCCAGCAGCTTGGTAGGGACTAGCGGGATCAATGAGCAGTTCTTC,CASSLVGTSGINEQFF